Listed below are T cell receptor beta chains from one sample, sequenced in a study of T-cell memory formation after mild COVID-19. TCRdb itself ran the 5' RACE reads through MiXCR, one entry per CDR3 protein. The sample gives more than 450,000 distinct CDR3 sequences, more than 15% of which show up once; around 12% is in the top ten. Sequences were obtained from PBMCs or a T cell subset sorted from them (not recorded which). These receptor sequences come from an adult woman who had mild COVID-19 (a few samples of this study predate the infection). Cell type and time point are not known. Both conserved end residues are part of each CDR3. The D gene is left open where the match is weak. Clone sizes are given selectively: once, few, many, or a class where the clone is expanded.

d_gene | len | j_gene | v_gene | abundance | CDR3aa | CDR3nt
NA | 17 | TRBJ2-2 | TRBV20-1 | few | CSAPNSIGGLRTGELFF | TGCAGTGCTCCCAATTCAATAGGGGGATTGAGGACCGGGGAGCTGTTTTTT
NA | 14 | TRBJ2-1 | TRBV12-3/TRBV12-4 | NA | CASSEQKLYNEQFF | TGTGCCAGCAGCGAACAGAAACTATACAATGAGCAGTTCTTC
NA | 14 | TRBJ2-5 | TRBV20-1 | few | CSAPVSRILETQYF | TGCAGTGCCCCCGTCTCTAGAATACTAGAGACCCAGTACTTC
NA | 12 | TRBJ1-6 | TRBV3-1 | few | CASSQGPAPLHF | TGTGCCAGCAGCCAGGGCCCGGCGCCCCTCCACTTT
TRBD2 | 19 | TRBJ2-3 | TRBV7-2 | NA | CASSPRGWPTSGGRDTQYF | TGTGCCAGCAGCCCGAGGGGATGGCCGACTAGCGGGGGAAGAGATACGCAGTATTTT
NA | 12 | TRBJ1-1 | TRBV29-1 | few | CSVEEKVGRAFF | TGCAGCGTTGAAGAAAAAGTTGGACGAGCTTTCTTT
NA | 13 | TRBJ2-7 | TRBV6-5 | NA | CASTPGDSYEQYF | TGTGCCAGCACTCCGGGGGACTCCTACGAGCAGTACTTC
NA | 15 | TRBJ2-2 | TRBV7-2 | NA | CASTLIPVNTGELFF | TGTGCCAGCACCTTAATACCCGTGAACACCGGGGAGCTGTTTTTT
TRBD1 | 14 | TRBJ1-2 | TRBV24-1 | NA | CATSDADRNYGYTF | TGTGCCACCAGTGATGCGGACAGGAACTATGGCTACACCTTC
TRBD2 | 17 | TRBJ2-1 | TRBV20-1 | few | CSARTRRTSGFHNEQFF | TGCAGTGCCCGAACTCGGAGGACTAGCGGGTTTCACAATGAGCAGTTCTTC
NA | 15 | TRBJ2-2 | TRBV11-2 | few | CASSRTRSNTGELFF | TGTGCCAGCAGCCGGACGCGATCGAACACCGGGGAGCTGTTTTTT
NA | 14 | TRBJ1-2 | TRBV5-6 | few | CASTPPRGSVVGTF | TGTGCCAGCACCCCACCGCGGGGGTCAGTCGTGGGCACCTTC
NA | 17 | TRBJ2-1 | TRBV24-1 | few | CATSDFGGRPLGGEQFF | TGTGCCACCAGTGATTTCGGGGGGCGACCTCTCGGAGGTGAGCAGTTCTTC
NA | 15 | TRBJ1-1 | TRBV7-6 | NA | CASSLDPGMNTEAFF | TGTGCCAGCAGCTTAGACCCGGGAATGAACACTGAAGCTTTCTTT
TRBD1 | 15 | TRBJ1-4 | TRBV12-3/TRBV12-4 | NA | CASRRTGTDNEKLFF | TGTGCCAGCAGACGTACCGGGACAGATAATGAAAAACTGTTTTTT
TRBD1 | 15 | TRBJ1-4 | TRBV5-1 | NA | CASSLGGTANEKLFF | TGCGCCAGCAGCTTGGGAGGGACAGCTAATGAAAAACTGTTTTTT
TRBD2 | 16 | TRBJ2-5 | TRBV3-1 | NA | CASSPPGLADRETQYF | TGTGCCAGCAGCCCCCCGGGACTAGCGGATCGAGAGACCCAGTACTTC
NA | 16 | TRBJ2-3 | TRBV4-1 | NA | CASSQALIRGSDTQYF | TGCGCCAGCAGCCAAGCGCTTATTCGGGGTTCAGATACGCAGTATTTT
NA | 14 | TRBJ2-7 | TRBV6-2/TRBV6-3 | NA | CASSLKAEAYEQYF | TGTGCCAGCAGCCTTAAAGCGGAAGCCTACGAGCAGTACTTC
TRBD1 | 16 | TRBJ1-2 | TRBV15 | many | CATSRERQGARYGYTF | TGTGCCACCAGCAGAGAGAGACAGGGGGCGCGTTATGGCTACACCTTC
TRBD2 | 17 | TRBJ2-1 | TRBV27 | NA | CASSLSGGTSAYNEQFF | TGTGCCAGCAGTTTATCGGGGGGGACTAGCGCCTACAATGAGCAGTTCTTC
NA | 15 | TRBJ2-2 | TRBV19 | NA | CASQEWQGGAGELFF | TGTGCCAGTCAGGAGTGGCAGGGGGGAGCCGGGGAGCTGTTTTTT
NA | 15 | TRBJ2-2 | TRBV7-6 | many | CASSLAGANTGELFF | TGTGCCAGCAGCTTAGCCGGGGCGAACACCGGGGAGCTGTTTTTT
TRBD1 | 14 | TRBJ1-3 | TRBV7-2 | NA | CASSQGVSGNTMYF | TGTGCCAGCAGCCAGGGGGTCTCTGGAAACACCATGTATTTT
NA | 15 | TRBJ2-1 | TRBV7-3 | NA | CASSFGGGAYNEQFF | TGTGCCAGCAGCTTCGGGGGAGGAGCCTACAATGAGCAGTTCTTC
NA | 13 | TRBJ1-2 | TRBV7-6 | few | CASSFWQAHGYTF | TGTGCCAGCAGTTTCTGGCAGGCACATGGCTACACCTTC
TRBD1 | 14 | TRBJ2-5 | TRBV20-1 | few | CSARGDRGSQTQYF | TGCAGTGCTAGGGGGGACAGGGGGAGTCAGACCCAGTACTTC
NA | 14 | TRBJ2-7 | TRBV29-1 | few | CSVESPGSAYEQYF | TGCAGCGTTGAATCCCCAGGGAGTGCCTACGAGCAGTACTTC
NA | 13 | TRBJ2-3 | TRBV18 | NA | CASSLRWEDTQYF | TGTGCCAGCTCACTCCGGTGGGAAGATACGCAGTATTTT
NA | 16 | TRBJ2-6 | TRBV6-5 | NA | CASSFGGRNGANVLTF | TGTGCCAGCAGTTTTGGGGGTAGGAATGGGGCCAACGTCCTGACTTTC
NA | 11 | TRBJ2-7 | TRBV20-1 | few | CSAHTGLGQYF | TGCAGTGCCCACACAGGGTTGGGGCAGTACTTC
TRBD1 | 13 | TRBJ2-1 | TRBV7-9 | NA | CASSSLQGDEQFF | TGTGCCAGCAGCTCCTTACAGGGGGATGAGCAGTTCTTC
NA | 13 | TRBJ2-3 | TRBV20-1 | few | CSASVATPDTQYF | TGCAGTGCTAGTGTTGCGACCCCAGATACGCAGTATTTT
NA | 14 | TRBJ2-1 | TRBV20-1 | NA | CSAITGSSYNEQFF | TGCAGTGCGATTACAGGGAGCTCCTACAATGAGCAGTTCTTC
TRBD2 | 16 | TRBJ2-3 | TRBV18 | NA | CASSPGAGRSTDTQYF | TGTGCCAGCTCACCTGGAGCGGGGAGGAGCACAGATACGCAGTATTTT
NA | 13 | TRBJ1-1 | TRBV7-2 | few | CASSSLRNTEAFF | TGTGCCAGCAGCTCCCTGAGGAACACTGAAGCTTTCTTT
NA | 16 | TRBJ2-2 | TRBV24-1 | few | CATSDYWGPNTGELFF | TGTGCCACCAGTGATTATTGGGGACCGAACACCGGGGAGCTGTTTTTT
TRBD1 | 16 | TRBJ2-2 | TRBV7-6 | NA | CASSLLGQGEPGELFF | TGTGCCAGCAGCCTGCTGGGACAGGGAGAACCCGGGGAGCTGTTTTTT
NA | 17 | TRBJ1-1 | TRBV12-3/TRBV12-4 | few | CASSFPPGGQMNTEAFF | TGTGCCAGCAGTTTCCCCCCTGGGGGGCAGATGAACACTGAAGCTTTCTTT
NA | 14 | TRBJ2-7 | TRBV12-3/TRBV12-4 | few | CASSLGQTIYEQYF | TGTGCCAGCAGTTTAGGGCAGACTATCTACGAGCAGTACTTC
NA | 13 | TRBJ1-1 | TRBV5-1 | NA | CASSWRTGLEAFF | TGCGCCAGCAGCTGGAGGACGGGTCTTGAAGCTTTCTTT
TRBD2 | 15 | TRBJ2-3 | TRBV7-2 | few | CASSLGSGWGDTQYF | TGTGCCAGCAGCTTAGGTAGCGGGTGGGGAGATACGCAGTATTTT
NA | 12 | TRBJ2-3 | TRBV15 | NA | CATSSDTDTQYF | TGTGCCACCAGCTCAGACACAGATACGCAGTATTTT
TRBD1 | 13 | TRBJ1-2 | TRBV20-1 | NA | CSARDSGGRGYTF | TGCAGTGCTAGAGATTCAGGGGGGCGCGGCTACACCTTC